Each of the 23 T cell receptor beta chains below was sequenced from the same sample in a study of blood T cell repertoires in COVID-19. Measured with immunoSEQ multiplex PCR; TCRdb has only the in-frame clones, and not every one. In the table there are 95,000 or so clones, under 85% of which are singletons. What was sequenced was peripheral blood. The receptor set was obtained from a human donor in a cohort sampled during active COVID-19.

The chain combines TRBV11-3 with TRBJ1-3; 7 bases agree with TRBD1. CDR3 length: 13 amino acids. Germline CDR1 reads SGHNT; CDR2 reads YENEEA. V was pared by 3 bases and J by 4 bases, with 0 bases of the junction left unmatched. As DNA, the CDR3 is TGTGCCAGCAGCTTGACAGGGGGAAACACCATATATTTT. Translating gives CASSLTGGNTIYF.

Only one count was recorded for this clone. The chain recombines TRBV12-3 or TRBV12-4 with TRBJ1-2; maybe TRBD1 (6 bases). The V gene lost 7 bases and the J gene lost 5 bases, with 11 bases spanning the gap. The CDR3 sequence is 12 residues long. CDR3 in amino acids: CASTIQGYGYTF. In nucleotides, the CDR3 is TGTGCCAGCACTATACAGGGTTATGGCTACACCTTC.

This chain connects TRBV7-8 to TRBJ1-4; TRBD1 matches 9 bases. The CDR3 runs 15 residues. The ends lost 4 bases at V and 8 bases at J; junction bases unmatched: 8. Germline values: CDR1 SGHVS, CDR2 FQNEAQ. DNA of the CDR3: TGTGCCAGCAGCTCGCAGACAGGGGGGCGGGAAAAACTGTTTTTT. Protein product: CASSSQTGGREKLFF.

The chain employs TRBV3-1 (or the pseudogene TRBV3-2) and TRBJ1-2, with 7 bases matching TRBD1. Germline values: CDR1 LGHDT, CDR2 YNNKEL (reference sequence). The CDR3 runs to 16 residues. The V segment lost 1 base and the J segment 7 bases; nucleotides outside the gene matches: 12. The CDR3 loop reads CASSQGQGGAIRGYTF. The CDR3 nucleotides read TGTGCCAGCAGCCAAGGACAGGGCGGCGCTATTCGTGGCTACACCTTC.

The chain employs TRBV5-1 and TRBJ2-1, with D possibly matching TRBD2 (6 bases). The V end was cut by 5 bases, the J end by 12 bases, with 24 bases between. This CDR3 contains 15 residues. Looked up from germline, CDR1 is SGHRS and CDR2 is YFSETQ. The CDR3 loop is CASRLEVYSGASQFF. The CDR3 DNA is TGCGCCAGCAGACTGGAGGTGTATAGCGGAGCCTCGCAGTTCTTC.

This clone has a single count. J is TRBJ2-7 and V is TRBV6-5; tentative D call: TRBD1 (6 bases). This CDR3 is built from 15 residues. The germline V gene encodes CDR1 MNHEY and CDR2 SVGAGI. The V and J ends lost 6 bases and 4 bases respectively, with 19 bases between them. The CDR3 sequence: CASRRQGSKEYEQYF. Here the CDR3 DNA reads TGTGCCAGCAGACGCCAGGGGAGTAAGGAATACGAGCAGTACTTC.

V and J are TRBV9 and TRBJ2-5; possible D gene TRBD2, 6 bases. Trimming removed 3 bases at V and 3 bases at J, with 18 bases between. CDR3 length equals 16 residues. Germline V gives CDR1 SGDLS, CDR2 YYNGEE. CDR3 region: CASSAHPQTRKETQYF. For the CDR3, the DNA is TGTGCCAGCAGCGCCCATCCCCAGACTAGGAAAGAGACCCAGTACTTC.

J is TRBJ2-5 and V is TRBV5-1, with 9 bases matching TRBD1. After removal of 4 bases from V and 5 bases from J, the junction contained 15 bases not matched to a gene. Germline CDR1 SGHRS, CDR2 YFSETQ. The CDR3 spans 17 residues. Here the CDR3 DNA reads TGCGCCAGCAGCCCGACACCATTTACAGGGGGCTTCGAGACCCAGTACTTC. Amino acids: CASSPTPFTGGFETQYF.

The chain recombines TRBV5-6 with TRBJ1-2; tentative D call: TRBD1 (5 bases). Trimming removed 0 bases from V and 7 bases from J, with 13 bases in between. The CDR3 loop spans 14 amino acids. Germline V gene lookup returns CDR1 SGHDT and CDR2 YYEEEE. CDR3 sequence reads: CASSLAEGVSGYTF. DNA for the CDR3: TGTGCCAGCAGCTTGGCCGAAGGGGTTAGTGGCTACACCTTC.

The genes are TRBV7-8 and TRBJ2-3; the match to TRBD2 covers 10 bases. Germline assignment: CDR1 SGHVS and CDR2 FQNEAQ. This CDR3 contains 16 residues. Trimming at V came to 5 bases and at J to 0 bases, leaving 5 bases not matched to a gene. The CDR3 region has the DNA TGTGCCAGCAGCCCTCTGACTAGCGGGAGCACAGATACGCAGTATTTT. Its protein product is CASSPLTSGSTDTQYF.

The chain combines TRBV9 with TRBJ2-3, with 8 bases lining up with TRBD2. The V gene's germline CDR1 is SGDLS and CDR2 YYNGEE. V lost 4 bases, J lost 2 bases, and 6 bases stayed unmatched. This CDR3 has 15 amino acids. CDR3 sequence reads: CASSPLAGPTDTQYF. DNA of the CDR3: TGTGCCAGCAGCCCTTTAGCGGGGCCCACAGATACGCAGTATTTT.

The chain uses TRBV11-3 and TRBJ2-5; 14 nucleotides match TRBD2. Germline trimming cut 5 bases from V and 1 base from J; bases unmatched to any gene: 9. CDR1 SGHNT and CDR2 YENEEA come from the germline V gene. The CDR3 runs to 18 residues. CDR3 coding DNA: TGTGCCAGCAGCCTCGGACTAGCGGGGGGAACCATCCAAGAGACCCAGTACTTC. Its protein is CASSLGLAGGTIQETQYF.

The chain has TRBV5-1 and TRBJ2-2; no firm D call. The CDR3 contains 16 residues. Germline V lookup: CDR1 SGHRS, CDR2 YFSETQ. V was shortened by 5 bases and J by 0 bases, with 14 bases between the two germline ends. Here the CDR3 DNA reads TGCGCCAGCAGACCTGGATTTAGCCCGAACACCGGGGAGCTGTTTTTT. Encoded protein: CASRPGFSPNTGELFF.

The CDR3 sequence: CASSLAAGSTDTQYF. CDR3 DNA sequence: TGTGCCAGCAGCTTAGCGGCGGGGAGCACAGATACGCAGTATTTT. The chain combines TRBV7-2 with TRBJ2-3; possible D gene TRBD2, 6 bases. The CDR3 sequence is 15 residues long. In germline, CDR1 is SGHTA, CDR2 FQGNSA. V lost 0 bases and J 0 bases, leaving 7 bases between the germline ends. Together with reference TRBV7-2 and TRBJ2-3, the CDR3 gives the full variable domain: GAGVSQSPSNKVTEKGKDVELRCDPISGHTALYWYRQSLGQGLEFLIYFQGNSAPDKSGLPSDRFSAERTGGSVSTLTIQRTQQEDSAVYLCASSLAAGSTDTQYFGPGTRLTVL.

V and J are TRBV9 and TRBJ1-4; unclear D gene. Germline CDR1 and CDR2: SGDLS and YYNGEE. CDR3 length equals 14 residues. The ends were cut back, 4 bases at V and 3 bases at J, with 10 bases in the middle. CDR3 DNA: TGTGCCAGCAGCCTCGACATGGCTAATGAAAAACTGTTTTTT. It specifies CASSLDMANEKLFF.

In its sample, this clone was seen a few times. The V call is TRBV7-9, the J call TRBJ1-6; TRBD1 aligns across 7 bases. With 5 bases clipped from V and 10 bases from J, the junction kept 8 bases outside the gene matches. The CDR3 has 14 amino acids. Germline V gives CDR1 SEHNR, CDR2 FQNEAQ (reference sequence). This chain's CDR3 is CASSPGQLGSPLHF. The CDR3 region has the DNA TGTGCCAGCAGCCCGGGACAGCTGGGATCACCCCTCCACTTT.

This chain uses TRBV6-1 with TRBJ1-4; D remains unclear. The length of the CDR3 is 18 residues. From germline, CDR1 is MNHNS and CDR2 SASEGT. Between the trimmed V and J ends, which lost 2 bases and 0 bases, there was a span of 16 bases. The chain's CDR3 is CASSESDSHVATNEKLFF. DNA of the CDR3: TGTGCCAGCAGTGAATCTGATAGCCACGTTGCAACTAATGAAAAACTGTTTTTT.

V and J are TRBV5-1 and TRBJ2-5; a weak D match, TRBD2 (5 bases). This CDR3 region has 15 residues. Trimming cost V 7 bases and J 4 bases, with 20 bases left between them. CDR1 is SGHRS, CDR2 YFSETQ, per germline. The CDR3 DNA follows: TGCGCCAGCCAAACTTCGGGTGGAGGCGGAGAGACCCAGTACTTC. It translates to CASQTSGGGGETQYF.

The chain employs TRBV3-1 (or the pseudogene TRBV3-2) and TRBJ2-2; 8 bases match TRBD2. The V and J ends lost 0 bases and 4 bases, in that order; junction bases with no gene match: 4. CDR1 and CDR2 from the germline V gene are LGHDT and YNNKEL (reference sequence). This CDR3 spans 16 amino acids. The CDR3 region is CASSQDYGRGTGELFF. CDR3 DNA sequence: TGTGCCAGCAGCCAAGACTACGGGAGGGGCACCGGGGAGCTGTTTTTT.

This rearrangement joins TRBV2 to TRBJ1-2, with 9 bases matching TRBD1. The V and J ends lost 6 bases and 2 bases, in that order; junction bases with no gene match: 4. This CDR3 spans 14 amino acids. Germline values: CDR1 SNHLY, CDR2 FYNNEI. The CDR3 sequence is CASSGQGKNYGYTF. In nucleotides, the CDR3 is TGTGCCAGCAGCGGACAGGGGAAAAACTATGGCTACACCTTC.

The CDR3 sequence is CASSLSRSGNTIYF. In nucleotides, the CDR3 is TGCGCCAGCAGCTTGAGCCGCTCTGGAAACACCATATATTTT. This chain joins TRBV5-1 and TRBJ1-3; D uncertain. The V end lost 1 base, the J end lost 0 bases, and 5 bases lay between the germline ends. CDR3 length equals 14 residues. The germline gives CDR1 SGHRS, CDR2 YFSETQ.

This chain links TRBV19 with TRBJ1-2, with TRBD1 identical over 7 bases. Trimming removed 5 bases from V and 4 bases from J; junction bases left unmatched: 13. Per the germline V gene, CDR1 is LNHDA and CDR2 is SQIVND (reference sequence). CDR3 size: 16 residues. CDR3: CASSVPRQGFSYGYTF. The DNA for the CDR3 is TGTGCCAGTAGTGTCCCCAGACAGGGTTTCAGCTATGGCTACACCTTC. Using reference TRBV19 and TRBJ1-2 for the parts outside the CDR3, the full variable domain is DGGITQSPKYLFRKEGQNVTLSCEQNLNHDAMYWYRQDPGQGLRLIYYSQIVNDFQKGDIAEGYSVSREKKESFPLTVTSAQKNPTAFYLCASSVPRQGFSYGYTFGSGTRLTVV.

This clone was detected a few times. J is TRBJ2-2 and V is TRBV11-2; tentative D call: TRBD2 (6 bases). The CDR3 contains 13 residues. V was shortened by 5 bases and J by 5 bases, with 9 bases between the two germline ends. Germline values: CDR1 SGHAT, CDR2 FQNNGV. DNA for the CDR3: TGTGCCAGCAGCCTCGGGGGAACCGGGGAGCTGTTTTTT. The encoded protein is CASSLGGTGELFF.